The 9 T cell receptor beta chains given below trace back to one sample, sequenced in a study of T-cell reconstitution after alpha-beta-depleted transplantation in children. A TCRbeta library incorporating unique molecular identifiers was prepared. From the PCR reads, TCRdb called clonotypes with MiXCR, one entry per CDR3 protein. The sample carries approximately 400,000 distinct CDR3 sequences, 11% recorded once. The sequenced sample was PBMCs from the stem cell graft donor, obtained from the stem cell graft. These receptors all come from a human donor who donated a stem cell graft to a child with acute myeloid leukemia.

The chain has TRBV5-1 and TRBJ2-5, with TRBD2 as a possible D gene (5 bases). Germline-derived CDR1 and CDR2 are SGHRS and YFSETQ. The germline V and J ends were trimmed by 0 bases and 4 bases, with 10 bases remaining between them. The CDR3 runs to 14 residues. CDR3 loop: CASSLAAGPETQYF. CDR3 sequence (DNA): TGCGCCAGCAGCTTGGCTGCGGGCCCAGAGACCCAGTACTTC.

This clonotype was counted ten times or more. The chain is built from TRBV20-1 and TRBJ1-5; a possible D gene is TRBD1 (5 bases). CDR3 size: 15 residues. Germline CDR1 DFQATT, CDR2 SNEGSKA (reference sequence). Trimming removed 7 bases from V and 1 base from J, with 17 bases in between. CDR3 amino acids: CSVPSQGRSNQPQHF. DNA for the CDR3: TGCAGTGTTCCGAGCCAGGGACGAAGCAATCAGCCCCAGCATTTT.

The chain recombines TRBV12-3 or TRBV12-4 with TRBJ2-2, with TRBD2 matching over 14 bases. The CDR3 length is 14 residues. V trimming: 8 bases; J trimming: 7 bases; junction bases outside the gene matches: 3. CDR3 sequence: CASETSGGVGELFF. DNA for the CDR3: TGTGCCAGCGAGACTAGCGGGGGGGTCGGGGAGCTGTTTTTT.

This clonotype was picked up many times. The J gene is TRBJ1-2, the V gene TRBV18; TRBD1 aligns across 7 bases. Unmatched junction bases numbered 3, after V lost 5 bases and J lost 3 bases. This CDR3 is built from 13 residues. The germline V gene has CDR1 KGHSH and CDR2 LQKENI. The CDR3 loop reads CASSTGTDYGYTF. The CDR3 DNA sequence: TGTGCCAGCTCAACAGGGACAGACTATGGCTACACCTTC.

This clonotype was seen ten or more times. The V call is TRBV5-8, the J call TRBJ2-4, with 9 bases fitting TRBD1. The J segment lost 8 bases and the V segment lost 4 bases, leaving 4 bases of the junction unmatched. CDR3 size: 13 residues. Germline lookup yields CDR1 SGHTS and CDR2 YDEGEE. The CDR3 protein is CASSRDRVDIQYF. The CDR3, as DNA: TGTGCCAGCAGCCGGGACAGGGTGGACATTCAGTACTTC.

J is TRBJ2-1 and V is TRBV20-1, with TRBD2 matching over 13 bases. The CDR3 covers 16 residues. V shed 3 bases and J 6 bases; nucleotides not matched to a gene: 8. CDR1 is DFQATT and CDR2 is SNEGSKA in the germline V gene (reference sequence). CDR3 in amino acids: CSASHSTSGRGNEQFF. DNA for the CDR3: TGCAGTGCTAGCCACTCCACTAGCGGGAGGGGCAATGAGCAGTTCTTC.

This clonotype was counted only a few times. The V call is TRBV7-3, the J call TRBJ1-5; D possibly corresponds to TRBD1 (5 bases). Germline values: CDR1 SGHTA, CDR2 FQGTGA. V shed 0 bases and J shed 4 bases, with 16 bases lying between them. The CDR3 has 17 amino acids. The CDR3 is CASSLTGWAGRNQPQHF. The CDR3 coding sequence is TGTGCCAGCAGCTTAACAGGGTGGGCAGGGAGGAATCAGCCCCAGCATTTT.

The chain couples TRBV18 to TRBJ2-7, with 14 bases lining up with TRBD2. Per the germline V gene, CDR1 is KGHSH and CDR2 is LQKENI. The CDR3 is made up of 15 amino acids. The junction had 2 bases not matched to a gene; V was cut back by 5 bases and J by 2 bases. CDR3 residues: CASSAGLAGAYEQYF. The CDR3 DNA reads TGTGCCAGCTCAGCGGGACTAGCGGGAGCCTACGAGCAGTACTTC.

This clonotype was picked up a small number of times. The chain couples TRBV6-2 or TRBV6-3 to TRBJ2-7; 10 bases are a match to TRBD2. V shed 0 bases and J 0 bases; nucleotides not matched to a gene: 8. CDR3 length: 18 residues. Germline CDR1 MNHEY, CDR2 SVGEGT. The CDR3 DNA sequence: TGTGCCAGCAGTTACTCCGCCGGACTAGCGGCAAGCTCCTACGAGCAGTACTTC. Amino acids: CASSYSAGLAASSYEQYF.